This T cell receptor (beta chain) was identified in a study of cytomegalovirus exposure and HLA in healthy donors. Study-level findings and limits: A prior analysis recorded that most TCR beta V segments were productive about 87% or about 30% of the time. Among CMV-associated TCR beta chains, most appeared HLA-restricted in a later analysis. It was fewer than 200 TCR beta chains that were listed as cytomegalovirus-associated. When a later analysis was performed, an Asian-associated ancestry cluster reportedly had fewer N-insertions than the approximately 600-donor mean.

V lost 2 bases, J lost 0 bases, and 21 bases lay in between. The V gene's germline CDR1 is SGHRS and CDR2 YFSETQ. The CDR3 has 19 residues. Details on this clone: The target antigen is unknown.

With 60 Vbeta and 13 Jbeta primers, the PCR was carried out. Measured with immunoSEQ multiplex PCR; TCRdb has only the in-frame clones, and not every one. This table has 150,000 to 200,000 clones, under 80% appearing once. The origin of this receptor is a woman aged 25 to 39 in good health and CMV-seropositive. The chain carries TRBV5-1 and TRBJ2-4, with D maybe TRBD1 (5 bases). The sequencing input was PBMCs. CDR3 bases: TGCGCCAGCAGCTTACCGGACATCAAGGGATCGCTAGCCAAAAACATTCAGTACTTC. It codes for CASSLPDIKGSLAKNIQYF.